This record concerns one TCR beta chain sequence. The target antigen is unknown. The record originates from a study of T cell responses to AZD1222 COVID-19 vaccine. Repertoires were generated with immunoSEQ multiplex PCR, while TCRdb's copy carries only in-frame clones and drops some. Counted here are about 100,000 clones, roughly 87% occurring once; the ten biggest clones make up 15% to 20%. Findings of the study overall: Among AZD1222 vaccinees, only six were seropositive at baseline. The donor cohort was predominantly white British with a female majority, and clonal diversity may have been underestimated. Regions left unmutated in variants are reportedly the target of nearly half of spike-specific TCRs.

Looked up from germline, CDR1 is KGHDR and CDR2 is SFDVKD. Germline trimming cut 0 bases from V and 8 bases from J; bases unmatched to any gene: 12. The CDR3 is made up of 18 amino acids. The receptor's source is an adult in good health. This specimen consisted of peripheral blood, obtained on day 0 of AZD1222 vaccination. The chain has TRBV24-1 and TRBJ2-1, with 10 positions matching TRBD2. The CDR3 DNA is TGTGCCACCAGTGATTTGGAACCCCTAGCGGGAGAGAGCGATGAGCAGTTCTTC. This codes for CATSDLEPLAGESDEQFF.